The subject of this entry is one T cell receptor (beta chain). The ends lost 2 bases at V and 9 bases at J; junction bases unmatched: 6. CDR3 length: 14 residues. Germline loops: CDR1 MGHRA, CDR2 YSYEKL. This record comes from a study of technical replicates of blood from four donors. Assay used: immunoSEQ multiplex PCR; TCRdb lists only in-frame clones, some missing. The sample consists of 64,000 or so clones, almost 98% of them appearing once. This receptor was identified in a human donor in good health. Sequenced material: T cells isolated from PBMCs. The V call is TRBV4-1, the J call TRBJ1-1; 10 nucleotides agree with TRBD1. Here the CDR3 DNA reads TGCGCCAGCAGCCAATATAGGACAGGGGGTCAAGCTTTCTTT. Translation gives CASSQYRTGGQAFF.